A single sample is the source of the 15 T cell receptor beta chains below, sequenced in a study of blood T cell repertoires in COVID-19. The protocol was immunoSEQ multiplex PCR, while the TCRdb copy is restricted to in-frame clones and leaves out a portion. The top ten hold 8% to 13% of the sample, which has 250,000 to 350,000 clones, 85% to 90% seen once. Sample: PBMCs or T cells enriched from blood (not recorded which). These receptors originate from a woman between 18 and 29 years old who had recovered from COVID-19.

The chain has TRBV3-1 (or the pseudogene TRBV3-2) and TRBJ1-2; TRBD1 agrees at 7 bases. The CDR3 has 16 residues. The V gene's germline CDR1 is LGHDT and CDR2 YNNKEL (reference sequence). Germline trimming cut 5 bases from V and 5 bases from J; bases unmatched to any gene: 14. CDR3 sequence reads: CASSIRPQGFGYGYTF. Here the CDR3 DNA reads TGTGCCAGCAGCATCCGGCCACAGGGGTTTGGATATGGCTACACCTTC.

The chain employs TRBV30 and TRBJ2-5; tentative D call: TRBD1 (6 bases). This CDR3 comprises 13 residues. Germline values: CDR1 GTSNPN, CDR2 SVGIG (reference sequence). V lost 4 bases and J 5 bases, leaving 14 bases between the germline ends. Here the CDR3 reads CAWNLLQGETQYF. DNA for the CDR3: TGTGCCTGGAATTTACTACAGGGTGAGACCCAGTACTTC.

The CDR3 protein is CASSDTAGNTEAFF. CDR3 coding DNA: TGTGCCAGCAGTGATACCGCGGGGAACACTGAAGCTTTCTTT. The V gene is TRBV6-1, the J gene TRBJ1-1; D is ambiguous. Trimming pared 3 bases from V and 1 base from J, leaving 9 bases between. The CDR3 consists of 14 residues. Germline-derived CDR1 and CDR2 are MNHNS and SASEGT.

CDR3 nucleotide sequence: TGTGCCAGCAGCTTGGATCTGGAGTCAGATACGCAGTATTTT. It yields the protein CASSLDLESDTQYF. The rearrangement joins TRBV5-4 to TRBJ2-3; D gene uncertain. V gave up 0 bases and J gave up 4 bases, with 9 bases separating them. Germline V gene lookup returns CDR1 SGHNT and CDR2 YYREEE (reference sequence). The CDR3 spans 14 residues.

The chain combines TRBV9 with TRBJ2-1; tentative D call: TRBD1 (6 bases). The CDR3 loop spans 15 amino acids. Germline-derived CDR1 and CDR2 are SGDLS and YYNGEE. The V gene lost 0 bases and the J gene lost 4 bases, with 11 bases spanning the gap. CDR3 region: CASSVVGQPYNEQFF. CDR3 bases: TGTGCCAGCAGCGTAGTAGGACAGCCGTACAATGAGCAGTTCTTC.

This clone was recorded a few times. The chain is built from TRBV28 and TRBJ1-1; the match to TRBD1 covers 9 bases. V was clipped by 2 bases and J by 4 bases; unmatched bases: 11. The CDR3 consists of 17 residues. CDR1 and CDR2 from the germline V gene are MDHEN and SYDVKM. The CDR3 region has the DNA TGTGCCAGCAGTTTACCACCCGGGGGACAGGGCGCCACTGAAGCTTTCTTT. It codes for CASSLPPGGQGATEAFF.

The chain combines TRBV2 with TRBJ2-7; D not resolved. V lost 1 base, J lost 4 bases, and 5 bases lay in between. The CDR3 length is 12 residues. Germline CDR1 and CDR2: SNHLY and FYNNEI. CDR3 nucleotide sequence: TGTGCCAGCAGTGAAGTCGGGTACGAGCAGTACTTC. It specifies CASSEVGYEQYF.

This rearrangement joins TRBV2 to TRBJ1-5; a possible D gene is TRBD1 (5 bases). Trimming shortened V by 7 bases and J by 6 bases, and 10 bases separated the two germline ends. CDR3 length: 12 amino acids. CDR1 is SNHLY, CDR2 FYNNEI, per germline. CDR3 in amino acids: CASMGGSQPQHF. Written as DNA, the CDR3 is TGTGCCAGCATGGGGGGGTCTCAGCCCCAGCATTTT. The full variable domain, with the rest looked up from reference TRBV2 and TRBJ1-5, is EPEVTQTPSHQVTQMGQEVILRCVPISNHLYFYWYRQILGQKVEFLVSFYNNEISEKSEIFDDQFSVERPDGSNFTLKIRSTKLEDSAMYFCASMGGSQPQHFGDGTRLSIL.

This chain joins TRBV16 and TRBJ1-2; TRBD1 is a possible D gene (5 bases). Trimming removed 0 bases at V and 6 bases at J, with 8 bases between. The CDR3 has 13 residues. Germline V lookup: CDR1 KGHSY, CDR2 FQNENV. The CDR3 DNA sequence: TGTGCCAGCAGCCAATCGGGGGGGAATGGCTACACCTTC. It encodes CASSQSGGNGYTF.

The rearrangement uses TRBV11-2 and TRBJ1-2; D is ambiguous. The CDR3 loop spans 13 amino acids. Germline CDR1 is SGHAT and CDR2 is FQNNGV. Trimming stripped 4 bases from V and 1 base from J, with 7 bases between. In DNA form, the CDR3 reads TGTGCCAGCAGCTCCTACAGTAACTATGGCTACACCTTC. It codes for CASSSYSNYGYTF. The whole variable domain, filled in from reference TRBV11-2 and TRBJ1-2, reads EAGVAQSPRYKIIEKRQSVAFWCNPISGHATLYWYQQILGQGPKLLIQFQNNGVVDDSQLPKDRFSAERLKGVDSTLKIQPAKLEDSAVYLCASSSYSNYGYTFGSGTRLTVV.

V usage is TRBV16 and J usage is TRBJ1-5; D is unclear. V was trimmed by 4 bases and J by 4 bases, leaving 8 bases between them. This CDR3 contains 13 residues. Germline CDR1 is KGHSY and CDR2 is FQNENV. This CDR3 reads CASSLAGNQPQHF. The CDR3 DNA is TGTGCCAGCAGCCTAGCTGGGAATCAGCCCCAGCATTTT.

This chain links TRBV9 with TRBJ2-7; 9 positions match TRBD2. The CDR3 runs to 14 residues. Germline values: CDR1 SGDLS, CDR2 YYNGEE. V was clipped by 0 bases and J by 5 bases; unmatched bases: 3. The CDR3: CASSVGSGSHEQYF. In DNA form, the CDR3 reads TGTGCCAGCAGCGTAGGTAGCGGGAGCCACGAGCAGTACTTC. Full variable domain (rest looked up from reference TRBV9 and TRBJ2-7): DSGVTQTPKHLITATGQRVTLRCSPRSGDLSVYWYQQSLDQGLQFLIQYYNGEERAKGNILERFSAQQFPDLHSELNLSSLELGDSALYFCASSVGSGSHEQYFGPGTRLTVT.

As DNA, the CDR3 is TGTGCCATCAGGCGACAGGAACCGAACACCGGGGAGCTGTTTTTT. Its protein product is CAIRRQEPNTGELFF. The rearrangement joins TRBV10-3 to TRBJ2-2; D possibly corresponds to TRBD1 (6 bases). Germline loops: CDR1 ENHRY, CDR2 SYGVKD. The CDR3 is 15 amino acids. V was pared by 6 bases and J by 0 bases, with 11 bases between.

This rearrangement joins TRBV5-1 to TRBJ2-1; unclear D gene. Between the trimmed V and J ends, which lost 0 bases and 1 base, there was a span of 5 bases. The germline CDR1 and CDR2 sequences are SGHRS and YFSETQ. The CDR3 extends over 14 amino acids. CDR3 bases: TGCGCCAGCAGCTTGGAACAGTCCTACAATGAGCAGTTCTTC. Protein sequence: CASSLEQSYNEQFF.

This clone was counted a few times. In the same sample, other DNA sequences code for this CDR3. The rearrangement joins TRBV5-4 to TRBJ2-7; TRBD1 matches 11 bases. The CDR3 runs 14 residues. CDR1 and CDR2 (germline): SGHNT, YYREEE (reference sequence). With V trimmed by 4 bases and J by 4 bases, 4 bases remained unmatched. The CDR3 loop is CASSRTGGGYEQYF. CDR3 DNA: TGTGCCAGCAGCAGGACAGGGGGCGGGTACGAGCAGTACTTC.